These T cell receptor beta chains were read from a single sample in a study of early T cells in non-severe SARS-CoV-2 infection. TCRdb reanalysed the 5' RACE reads using MiXCR and keeps one entry per CDR3 protein. The profile shows approximately 110,000 distinct CDR3 sequences, about 15% of them singletons. The specimen sequenced was whole blood. All receptors derive from an adult who was a healthcare worker with PCR-confirmed SARS-CoV-2 infection or an uninfected control (not recorded which). CDR3s include the opening cysteine and the closing phenylalanine or tryptophan. The D gene is left open where the match is weak. Rows give clone size only sometimes, using once, few, many, or a class for an expanded clone.

j_call | v_call | d_call | clone_size | cdr3_aa | cdr3_nt
TRBJ1-6 | TRBV20-1 | TRBD1 | . | CSARGDSLINSPLHF | TGCAGTGCAAGAGGGGACAGCCTAATCAATTCACCCCTCCACTTT
TRBJ2-4 | TRBV29-1 | TRBD2 | few | CSVKTGTRNIQYF | TGCAGCGTCAAAACCGGGACTAGAAACATTCAGTACTTC
TRBJ1-1 | TRBV19 | . | few | CASSMYSNTEVFF | TGTGCCAGTAGTATGTACAGTAACACTGAAGTTTTCTTT
TRBJ2-7 | TRBV7-6 | . | few | CASSHWRDEQYF | TGTGCCAGCAGCCACTGGCGGGACGAGCAGTACTTC
TRBJ2-3 | TRBV7-2 | . | . | CASSLDRSDTQYF | TGTGCCAGCAGCTTAGACAGGAGCGATACGCAGTATTTT
TRBJ1-2 | TRBV7-9 | . | . | CASSLANRDGYTF | TGTGCCAGCAGCTTAGCGAACAGGGACGGCTACACCTTC
TRBJ2-1 | TRBV20-1 | . | many | CSASLYNEQFF | TGCAGTGCTAGCCTCTACAATGAGCAGTTCTTC
TRBJ2-1 | TRBV30 | TRBD1 | . | CVWMAGQGIYNEQFF | TGTGTCTGGATGGCGGGACAGGGTATTTACAATGAGCAGTTCTTC
TRBJ2-7 | TRBV18 | . | few | CASSPRTYEQYF | TGTGCCAGCTCACCAAGGACGTACGAGCAGTACTTC
TRBJ2-6 | TRBV12-5 | TRBD2 | . | CASGSERGVTGANVLTF | TGTGCTAGTGGTTCTGAGCGGGGGGTAACTGGGGCCAACGTCCTGACTTTC
TRBJ2-3 | TRBV6-2/TRBV6-3 | . | many | CAGSQSTDTQYF | TGTGCCGGGTCCCAGTCCACAGATACGCAGTATTTT
TRBJ2-7 | TRBV20-1 | TRBD1 | . | CSASDRDPPEQYF | TGCAGTGCTAGCGACAGGGATCCCCCCGAGCAGTACTTC
TRBJ2-7 | TRBV20-1 | TRBD2 | few | CSARPTSGASYEQYF | TGCAGTGCTAGACCGACTAGCGGGGCCTCCTACGAGCAGTACTTC
TRBJ1-1 | TRBV4-2 | . | few | CASSQAGGYAEAFF | TGTGCCAGCAGCCAAGCCGGGGGTTACGCTGAAGCTTTCTTT
TRBJ2-7 | TRBV12-5 | . | few | CASGGQGGTSYEQYF | TGTGCTAGTGGTGGGCAGGGGGGAACATCCTACGAGCAGTACTTC
TRBJ2-3 | TRBV28 | TRBD1 | . | CASSLGDRGWTDTQYF | TGTGCCAGCAGTTTAGGGGACAGGGGTTGGACAGATACGCAGTATTTT
TRBJ1-2 | TRBV12-3/TRBV12-4 | TRBD1 | few | CASSLGQLYGYTF | TGTGCCAGCAGTTTGGGACAGCTGTATGGCTACACCTTC
TRBJ1-2 | TRBV20-1 | . | . | CSARWDERFYGYTF | TGCAGTGCTAGATGGGACGAGCGCTTCTATGGCTACACCTTC
TRBJ1-6 | TRBV6-5 | TRBD1 | . | CASSLLDRANSPLHF | TGTGCCAGCAGTCTGCTGGACAGGGCTAATTCACCCCTCCACTTT
TRBJ2-3 | TRBV7-3 | . | . | CASSQGGSTDTQYF | TGTGCCAGCAGCCAGGGGGGAAGCACAGATACGCAGTATTTT
TRBJ1-1 | TRBV12-3/TRBV12-4 | . | few | CASTIKTEAFF | TGTGCCAGCACCATCAAGACTGAAGCTTTCTTT
TRBJ2-6 | TRBV5-1 | . | many | CASSLKGSGANVLTF | TGCGCCAGCAGCTTGAAGGGGTCTGGGGCCAACGTCCTGACTTTC
TRBJ1-3 | TRBV3-1 | . | . | CASSQGLNSGNTIYF | TGTGCCAGCAGCCAAGGACTGAACTCTGGAAACACCATATATTTT
TRBJ1-2 | TRBV3-1 | . | . | CASSQAGFGYTF | TGTGCCAGCAGCCAGGCGGGGTTTGGCTACACCTTC
TRBJ1-5 | TRBV6-1 | TRBD1 | few | CASKGDRIRQQPQHF | TGTGCCAGCAAGGGGGACAGAATACGGCAACAGCCCCAGCATTTT
TRBJ1-2 | TRBV5-6 | . | . | CASSLTQGVRYTF | TGTGCCAGCAGCTTGACACAGGGAGTTCGCTACACCTTC
TRBJ2-3 | TRBV7-9 | . | . | CASSSAGGDTQYF | TGTGCCAGCAGCTCGGCAGGAGGAGATACGCAGTATTTT
TRBJ2-1 | TRBV15 | . | . | CATSRGSYNEQFF | TGTGCCACCAGCAGAGGCTCCTACAATGAGCAGTTCTTC
TRBJ1-6 | TRBV7-9 | TRBD1 | few | CASSLRQGGNSPLHF | TGTGCCAGCAGCTTAAGACAGGGAGGTAATTCACCCCTCCACTTT
TRBJ1-2 | TRBV6-1 | . | . | CASSEWGSYTFFF | TGTGCCAGCAGTGAATGGGGGTCGTACACTTTCTTCTTC
TRBJ1-1 | TRBV5-4 | . | many | CASSLSSPARGQAFF | TGTGCCAGCAGCTTAAGTTCCCCTGCTCGGGGACAAGCTTTCTTT
TRBJ2-7 | TRBV20-1 | . | . | CSGRGLRSYEQYF | TGCAGTGGACGAGGCCTTCGCTCCTACGAGCAGTACTTC
TRBJ1-6 | TRBV20-1 | . | few | CSARGEGMWDSPLHF | TGCAGTGCTAGAGGCGAGGGGATGTGGGATTCACCCCTCCACTTT
TRBJ2-7 | TRBV20-1 | . | . | CSALSQTGGPSEQNF | TGCAGTGCCCTCAGTCAGACCGGAGGACCCTCCGAGCAGAACTTC
TRBJ2-3 | TRBV6-1 | . | . | CASSEAQAGQYF | TGTGCCAGCAGTGAAGCGCAGGCTGGGCAGTATTTT
TRBJ1-5 | TRBV4-2 | . | few | CASSQDRGSYQPQHF | TGTGCCAGCAGCCAAGATAGAGGGTCTTACCAGCCCCAGCATTTT
TRBJ1-2 | TRBV11-1 | . | few | CASSRREGVTDGYTF | TGTGCCAGCAGCCGACGGGAGGGGGTGACTGATGGCTACACCTTC
TRBJ1-6 | TRBV27 | TRBD1 | few | CASSLWTGTYNSPLHF | TGTGCCAGCAGTCTCTGGACAGGGACGTATAATTCACCCCTCCACTTT
TRBJ2-4 | TRBV14 | . | . | CASSLLGLAKNIQYF | TGTGCCAGCAGCCTCCTGGGGCTAGCCAAAAACATTCAGTACTTC